One and the same sample provided the 7 T cell receptor beta chains below, sequenced in a study of cytomegalovirus exposure and HLA in healthy donors. Clones were read by immunoSEQ multiplex PCR, and TCRdb kept only the in-frame ones, dropping some. The sample lists about 78,000 clones, almost 97% occurring once. The specimen sequenced was PBMCs. Receptor source: a man younger than 35 in good health and CMV-seropositive.

V gene TRBV27 combines with J gene TRBJ2-4; TRBD2 matches at 7 bases. This CDR3 is 14 amino acids long. The V segment lost 3 bases and the J segment 8 bases; nucleotides outside the gene matches: 7. Per the germline V gene, CDR1 is MNHEY and CDR2 is SMNVEV (reference sequence). This chain's CDR3 is CASSFRRAGDIQYF. The CDR3, as DNA: TGTGCCAGCAGTTTCCGCAGGGCGGGAGACATTCAGTACTTC.

V is TRBV27 and J is TRBJ1-2; 7 bases are shared with TRBD1. Trimming removed 3 bases from V and 2 bases from J; junction bases left unmatched: 3. Germline loops: CDR1 MNHEY, CDR2 SMNVEV (reference sequence). There are 14 residues in the CDR3. This chain's CDR3 is CASSFSGGNYGYTF. CDR3 DNA sequence: TGTGCCAGCAGTTTTTCAGGGGGAAACTATGGCTACACCTTC.

This chain links TRBV5-1 with TRBJ2-1; 8 bases match TRBD1. The germline V gene has CDR1 SGHRS and CDR2 YFSETQ. CDR3 size: 14 residues. The V and J ends lost 0 bases and 8 bases, in that order; junction bases with no gene match: 4. The CDR3 sequence: CASSLAGQADEQFF. In nucleotides, the CDR3 is TGCGCCAGCAGCTTGGCGGGACAGGCCGATGAGCAGTTCTTC.

The J gene is TRBJ2-3, the V gene TRBV28, with D possibly matching TRBD2 (5 bases). Germline V gene sequence: CDR1 MDHEN, CDR2 SYDVKM. V dropped 4 bases and J dropped 5 bases, with 19 bases sitting between them. This CDR3 contains 16 residues. Written as DNA, the CDR3 is TGTGCCAGCAGTTCCCCGGGGAGAGCGGCCGAAGATACGCAGTATTTT. Its protein is CASSSPGRAAEDTQYF.

The chain couples TRBV7-8 to TRBJ1-5, with D uncertain. Germline loops: CDR1 SGHVS, CDR2 FQNEAQ. There are 14 residues in the CDR3. The V gene lost 2 bases and the J gene lost 7 bases, with 12 bases spanning the gap. The CDR3 loop reads CASSLRGIGQPQHF. CDR3 in DNA: TGTGCCAGCAGCTTAAGAGGGATAGGACAGCCCCAGCATTTT. Together with reference TRBV7-8 and TRBJ1-5, the CDR3 gives the full variable domain: GAGVSQSPRYKVAKRGQDVALRCDPISGHVSLFWYQQALGQGPEFLTYFQNEAQLDKSGLPSDRFFAERPEGSVSTLKIQRTQQEDSAVYLCASSLRGIGQPQHFGDGTRLSIL.

The rearrangement uses TRBV18 and TRBJ1-2; 7 positions match TRBD1. The J segment lost 3 bases and the V segment lost 4 bases, leaving 8 bases of the junction unmatched. The CDR3 loop spans 15 amino acids. Germline V lookup: CDR1 KGHSH, CDR2 LQKENI. CDR3 sequence reads: CASSLQTGSDYGYTF. The CDR3 coding sequence is TGTGCCAGCTCACTCCAGACAGGGTCGGACTATGGCTACACCTTC.

The chain couples TRBV19 to TRBJ1-5; no reliable D call. V was cut by 6 bases and J by 2 bases, with 11 bases left in between. The CDR3 has 14 amino acids. Germline assignment: CDR1 LNHDA and CDR2 SQIVND (reference sequence). The CDR3 sequence is CASSSERGNQPQHF. CDR3 bases: TGTGCCAGTAGCTCGGAGAGGGGCAATCAGCCCCAGCATTTT.